Below are 5 T cell receptor beta chains sequenced from a single sample in a study of post-analysis software for immune sequencing data. These receptors lack a known antigen. Unique-molecular-identifier-tagged TCR beta cDNA libraries were used. MiXCR, run by TCRdb on the PCR reads, gives a single entry per CDR3 protein. The profile covers hundreds of thousands of distinct CDR3 sequences, with 25% to 30% appearing a single time and around 0.6% taken by the ten largest. General study points: Four to six TRBV segments were significantly more frequent in patients than in controls. TRBV5-6, TRBV5-1 and TRBV20-1 were among these segments.

Material: blood. These receptors came from a girl aged 5-17 years with multiple sclerosis.

Only a few counts were recorded for this clonotype. The CDR3 DNA reads as TGCGCCAGCAGCCACGTCGGGCTAGCGGGAGAGACCCAGTACTTC. Protein product: CASSHVGLAGETQYF. The V and J genes are TRBV5-1 and TRBJ2-5; 8 bases map to TRBD2. J lost 4 bases, V lost 4 bases, and 9 bases had no gene match. CDR1 SGHRS and CDR2 YFSETQ come from the germline V gene. This CDR3 has 15 residues.

V and J are TRBV3-1 and TRBJ1-4; a weak D match, TRBD1 (5 bases). The CDR3 is made up of 17 amino acids. Germline values: CDR1 LGHDT, CDR2 YNNKEL (reference sequence). The V gene lost 3 bases and the J gene lost 0 bases, with 14 bases spanning the gap. Here the CDR3 reads CASSHYRTLATNEKLFF. In DNA form, the CDR3 reads TGTGCCAGCAGCCACTACCGGACACTTGCAACTAATGAAAAACTGTTTTTT.

The V gene is TRBV5-6, the J gene TRBJ2-1; D remains unclear. CDR3 length equals 12 residues. The V gene's germline CDR1 is SGHDT and CDR2 YYEEEE. The germline V and J ends were trimmed by 6 bases and 3 bases, with 7 bases remaining between them. The CDR3, as DNA: TGTGCCAGCACCGACGTCTACAATGAGCAGTTCTTC. The encoded protein is CASTDVYNEQFF.

Concerning this clonotype: The germline gene is not matched at one end of the junction; a read error may be the cause. DNA for the CDR3: TGTGCCAGCAGTTTATTGGGCTCAAGCACAGATATGCAGTATTTT. Its protein product is CASSLLGSSTDMQYF. V is TRBV12-3 or TRBV12-4 and J is TRBJ2-3; no firm D call. The CDR3 has 15 amino acids.

DNA for the CDR3: TGCAGCGGCGCCCTGACAGGATACAATGAGCAGTTCTTC. Its translation is CSGALTGYNEQFF. V gene TRBV29-1 combines with J gene TRBJ2-1; TRBD1 is a possible D gene (6 bases). This CDR3 region has 13 residues. CDR1 and CDR2 (germline): SQVTM, ANQGSEA. The V and J ends lost 7 bases and 4 bases respectively, with 14 bases between them.